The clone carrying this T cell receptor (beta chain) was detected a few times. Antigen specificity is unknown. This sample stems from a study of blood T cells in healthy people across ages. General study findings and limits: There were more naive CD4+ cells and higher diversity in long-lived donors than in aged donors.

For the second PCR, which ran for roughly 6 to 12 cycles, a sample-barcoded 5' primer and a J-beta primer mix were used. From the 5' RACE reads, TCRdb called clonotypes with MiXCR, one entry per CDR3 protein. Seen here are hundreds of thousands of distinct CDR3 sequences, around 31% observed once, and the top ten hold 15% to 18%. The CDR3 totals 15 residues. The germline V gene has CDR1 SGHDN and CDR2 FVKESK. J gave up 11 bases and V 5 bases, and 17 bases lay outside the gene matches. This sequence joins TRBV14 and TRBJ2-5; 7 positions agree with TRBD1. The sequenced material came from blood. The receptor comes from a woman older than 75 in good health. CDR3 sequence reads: CASSVIQGLGDEQYF. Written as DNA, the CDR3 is TGTGCCAGCAGCGTCATACAGGGGTTGGGTGATGAGCAGTACTTC.